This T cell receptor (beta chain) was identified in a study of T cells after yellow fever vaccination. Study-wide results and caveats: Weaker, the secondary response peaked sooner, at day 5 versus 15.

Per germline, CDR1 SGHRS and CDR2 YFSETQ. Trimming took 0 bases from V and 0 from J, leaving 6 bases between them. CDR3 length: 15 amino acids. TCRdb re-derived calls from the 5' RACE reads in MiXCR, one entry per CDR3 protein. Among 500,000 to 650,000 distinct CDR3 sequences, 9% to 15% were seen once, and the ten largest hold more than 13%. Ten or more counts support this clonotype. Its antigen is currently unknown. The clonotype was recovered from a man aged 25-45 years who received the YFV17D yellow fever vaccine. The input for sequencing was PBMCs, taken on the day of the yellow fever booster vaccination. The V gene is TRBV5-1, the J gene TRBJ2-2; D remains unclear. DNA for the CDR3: TGCGCCAGCAGCTTGGAGAGGACGAACACCGGGGAGCTGTTTTTT. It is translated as CASSLERTNTGELFF.